The 10 T cell receptor beta chains below come from one sample, sequenced in a study of cytomegalovirus exposure and HLA in healthy donors. Method: immunoSEQ multiplex PCR; TCRdb's copy keeps in-frame clones and lacks some. Of approximately 65,000 clones in the sample, over 95% were seen once. Specimen: PBMCs. These receptors all come from a woman aged 18-29 years in good health and CMV-seropositive.

On this clone itself: The junction differs from germline at one of its ends, possibly a read error. This rearrangement joins TRBV7-7 to TRBJ2-3, with a possible D match to TRBD2 (5 bases). The CDR3 consists of 13 residues. Per germline, CDR1 SSHAT and CDR2 FNYEAQ (reference sequence). The CDR3 sequence: CASSSLVSDTQYF. The CDR3 DNA reads as TGTGCTAGCAGCTCACTAGTTTCAGATACGCAGTATTTT.

The chain combines TRBV2 with TRBJ2-6; a weak D match, TRBD1 (6 bases). The CDR3 is 20 amino acids. Per germline, CDR1 SNHLY and CDR2 FYNNEI. Trimming removed 8 bases from V and 0 bases from J, with 26 bases in between. The CDR3 here is CASSLAKQGNVISGANVLTF. The CDR3 DNA is TGTGCCAGCTCGCTGGCCAAACAGGGAAATGTTATCTCTGGGGCCAACGTCCTGACTTTC.

This clone is a singleton in its sample. V usage is TRBV21-1 and J usage is TRBJ2-7; TRBD2 is the table's D call and was not checked against the DNA. TRBV21-1 is a documented pseudogene. This CDR3 spans 15 amino acids. The CDR3 loop reads CASSKDRDYSYEQYF. CDR3 DNA: TGTGCCAGCAGCAAAGATAGGGACTACTCCTACGAGCAGTACTTC.

This clone came up once. The CDR3 DNA reads TGTGCCAGCAGTTTATCCGGGGGGCCGGGTCAGCCCCAGCATTTT. Protein sequence: CASSLSGGPGQPQHF. This sequence joins TRBV27 and TRBJ1-5, with D perhaps matching TRBD1 (6 bases). Between the trimmed V and J ends, which lost 0 bases and 6 bases, there was a span of 12 bases. Germline-derived CDR1 and CDR2 are MNHEY and SMNVEV (reference sequence). The CDR3 is 15 residues long.

This sequence joins TRBV6-1 and TRBJ1-3; D is ambiguous. The germline V gene has CDR1 MNHNS and CDR2 SASEGT. CDR3 length: 15 residues. With 2 bases removed from V and 0 bases from J, the gap between germline ends came to 8 bases. CDR3 protein: CASSEFEGSGNTIYF. The DNA for the CDR3 is TGTGCCAGCAGTGAATTTGAGGGCTCTGGAAACACCATATATTTT.

The sample holds one count of this clone. The V gene is TRBV30, the J gene TRBJ1-5; D unresolved. The CDR3 loop spans 15 amino acids. V lost 4 bases and J lost 0, with 13 bases in between. The V gene's germline CDR1 is GTSNPN and CDR2 SVGIG (reference sequence). The CDR3, as DNA: TGTGCCTGGAAGATTTCCGGGAATAGCAATCAGCCCCAGCATTTT. Residues: CAWKISGNSNQPQHF.

The chain is built from TRBV25-1 and TRBJ1-1; the D is unclear. The CDR3 is 11 amino acids. Germline lookup yields CDR1 MGHDK and CDR2 SYGVNS. V was cut by 9 bases and J by 11 bases, with 16 bases left in between. This chain's CDR3 is CASREGLGAFF. The CDR3 nucleotides are TGTGCCAGTCGGGAAGGTTTGGGGGCTTTCTTT.

The chain couples TRBV2 to TRBJ1-2; D gene uncertain. The CDR3 runs 12 residues. Trimming shortened V by 4 bases and J by 3 bases, and 6 bases separated the two germline ends. Germline V gene data show CDR1 as SNHLY and CDR2 as FYNNEI. The chain's CDR3 is CASSVRDYGYTF. Here the CDR3 DNA reads TGTGCCAGCAGTGTACGGGACTATGGCTACACCTTC.

This chain connects TRBV28 to TRBJ1-2; D gene uncertain. Trimming left V 6 bases short and J 4 bases short, with 15 bases between. CDR1 MDHEN and CDR2 SYDVKM come from the germline V gene. This CDR3 region has 14 residues. The CDR3 sequence is CASSFADSLYGYTF. For the CDR3, the DNA is TGTGCCAGCAGCTTCGCGGACTCTCTCTATGGCTACACCTTC.

The chain uses TRBV27 and TRBJ2-5; 14 positions match TRBD2. The V gene's germline CDR1 is MNHEY and CDR2 SMNVEV (reference sequence). The CDR3 loop spans 18 amino acids. The ends lost 8 bases at V and 2 bases at J; junction bases unmatched: 13. CDR3 region: CASGDPGLAGVGQETQYF. CDR3 nucleotide sequence: TGTGCCAGCGGAGATCCGGGACTAGCGGGAGTGGGGCAAGAGACCCAGTACTTC.